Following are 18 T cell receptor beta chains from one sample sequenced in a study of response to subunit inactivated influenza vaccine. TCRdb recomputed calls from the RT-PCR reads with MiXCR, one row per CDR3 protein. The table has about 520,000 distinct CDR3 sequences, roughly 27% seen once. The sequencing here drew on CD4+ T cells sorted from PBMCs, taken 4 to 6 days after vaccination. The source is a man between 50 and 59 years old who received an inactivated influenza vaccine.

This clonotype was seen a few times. This CDR3 is CASSLDREVHSPLHF. In DNA form, the CDR3 reads TGCGCCAGCAGCTTGGACAGGGAAGTTCATTCACCCCTCCACTTT. The chain combines TRBV5-1 with TRBJ1-6; weak D call: TRBD1 (6 bases). CDR1 and CDR2 (germline): SGHRS, YFSETQ. Trimming took 0 bases from V and 8 from J, leaving 12 bases between them. The CDR3 contains 15 residues.

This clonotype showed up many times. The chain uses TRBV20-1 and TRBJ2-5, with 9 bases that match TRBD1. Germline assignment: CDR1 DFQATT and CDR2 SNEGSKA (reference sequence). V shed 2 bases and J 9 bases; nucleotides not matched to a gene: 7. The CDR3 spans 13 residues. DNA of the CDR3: TGCAGTGCTAGACAACAGGGGGCCCCCTCCCAGTACTTC. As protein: CSARQQGAPSQYF.

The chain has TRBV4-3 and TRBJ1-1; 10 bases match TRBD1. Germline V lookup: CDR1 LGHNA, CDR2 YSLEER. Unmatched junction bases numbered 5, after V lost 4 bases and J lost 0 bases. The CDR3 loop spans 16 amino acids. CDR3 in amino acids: CASSLGTGAMNTEAFF. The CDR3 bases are TGCGCCAGCAGCCTTGGGACAGGGGCAATGAACACTGAAGCTTTCTTT.

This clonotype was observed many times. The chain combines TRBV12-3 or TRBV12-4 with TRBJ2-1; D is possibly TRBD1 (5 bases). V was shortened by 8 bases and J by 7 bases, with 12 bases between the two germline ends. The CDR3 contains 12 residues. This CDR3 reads CASARVENEQFF. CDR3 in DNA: TGTGCCAGCGCCAGGGTGGAGAATGAGCAGTTCTTC.

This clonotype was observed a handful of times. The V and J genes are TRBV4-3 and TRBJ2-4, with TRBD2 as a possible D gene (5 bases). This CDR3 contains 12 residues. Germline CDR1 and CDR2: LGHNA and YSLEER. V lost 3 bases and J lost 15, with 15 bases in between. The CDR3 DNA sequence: TGCGCCAGCAGCCAGGCGGGCTCACAACTGTACTTC. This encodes CASSQAGSQLYF.

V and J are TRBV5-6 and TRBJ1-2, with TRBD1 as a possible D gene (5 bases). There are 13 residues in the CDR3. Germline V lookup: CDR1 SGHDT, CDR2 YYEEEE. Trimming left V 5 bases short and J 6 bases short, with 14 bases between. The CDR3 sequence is CASRVREADGYTF. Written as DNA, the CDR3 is TGTGCCAGCAGGGTCAGGGAGGCGGATGGCTACACCTTC.

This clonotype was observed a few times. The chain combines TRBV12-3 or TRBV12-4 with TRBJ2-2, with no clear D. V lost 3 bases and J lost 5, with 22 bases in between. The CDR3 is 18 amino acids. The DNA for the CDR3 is TGTGCCAGCAGTTTTGGGCAGTACGGTTCCAGTTTTACCGGGGAGCTGTTTTTT. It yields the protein CASSFGQYGSSFTGELFF.

CDR3 nucleotide sequence: TGTGCCAGCAGTGAACTGTATGAGCAGTTCTTC. As protein: CASSELYEQFF. The rearrangement joins TRBV6-1 to TRBJ2-1; D is ambiguous. Between the trimmed V and J ends, which lost 2 bases and 8 bases, there was a span of 4 bases. The CDR3 extends over 11 amino acids. Germline V gene data show CDR1 as MNHNS and CDR2 as SASEGT.

In nucleotides, the CDR3 is TGTGCCAGCAGCTTAGCTCTGCGGGCAAACACCGGGGAGCTGTTTTTT. Its translation is CASSLALRANTGELFF. The gene calls are TRBV11-2 and TRBJ2-2; the D gene is possibly TRBD2 (5 bases). Germline V CDR1 and CDR2: SGHAT, FQNNGV. This CDR3 is 16 amino acids long. V was shortened by 1 base and J by 2 bases, with 11 bases between the two germline ends.

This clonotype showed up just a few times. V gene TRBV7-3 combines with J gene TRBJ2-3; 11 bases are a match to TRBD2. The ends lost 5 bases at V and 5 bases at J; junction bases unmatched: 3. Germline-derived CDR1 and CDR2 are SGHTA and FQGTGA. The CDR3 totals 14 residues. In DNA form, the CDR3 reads TGTGCCAGCAGCCCGGGACTAGCGGTAGATACGCAGTATTTT. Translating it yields CASSPGLAVDTQYF.

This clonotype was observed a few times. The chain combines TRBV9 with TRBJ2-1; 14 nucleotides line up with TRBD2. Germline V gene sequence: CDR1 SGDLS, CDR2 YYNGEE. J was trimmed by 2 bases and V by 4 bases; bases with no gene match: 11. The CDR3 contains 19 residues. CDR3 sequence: CASSPRLAGGPMTYNEQFF. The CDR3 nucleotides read TGTGCCAGCAGCCCCAGACTAGCGGGGGGGCCGATGACCTACAATGAGCAGTTCTTC.

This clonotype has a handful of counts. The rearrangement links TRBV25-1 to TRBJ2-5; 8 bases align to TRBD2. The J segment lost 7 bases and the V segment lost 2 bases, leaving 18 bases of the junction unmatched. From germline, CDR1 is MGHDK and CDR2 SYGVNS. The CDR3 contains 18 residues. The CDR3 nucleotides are TGTGCCAGCAGTGAAAGTGTCGTCGGGGGGGGCTCTCCCGGGACCCAGTACTTC. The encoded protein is CASSESVVGGGSPGTQYF.

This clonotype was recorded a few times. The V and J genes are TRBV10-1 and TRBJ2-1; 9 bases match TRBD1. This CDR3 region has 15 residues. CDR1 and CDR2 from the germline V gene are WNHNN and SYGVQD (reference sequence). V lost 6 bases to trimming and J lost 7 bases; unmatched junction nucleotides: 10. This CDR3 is CASSQGQGIINEQFF. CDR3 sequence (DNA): TGCGCCAGCAGCCAAGGACAGGGGATTATAAATGAGCAGTTCTTC.

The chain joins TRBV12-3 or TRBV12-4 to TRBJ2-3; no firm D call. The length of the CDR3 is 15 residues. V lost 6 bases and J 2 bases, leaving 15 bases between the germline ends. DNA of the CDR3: TGTGCCAGCAGAGAAACTACGAAAGTCACAGATACGCAGTATTTT. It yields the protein CASRETTKVTDTQYF.

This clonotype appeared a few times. The DNA for the CDR3 is TGTGCCAGCAGCCGGGCTGGGGGGTATGGTCAGCCCCAGCATTTT. It codes for CASSRAGGYGQPQHF. The chain couples TRBV7-9 to TRBJ1-5; possible D gene TRBD1, 5 bases. The CDR3 totals 15 residues. Germline V gene sequence: CDR1 SEHNR, CDR2 FQNEAQ (reference sequence). Trimming left V 5 bases short and J 6 bases short, with 17 bases between.

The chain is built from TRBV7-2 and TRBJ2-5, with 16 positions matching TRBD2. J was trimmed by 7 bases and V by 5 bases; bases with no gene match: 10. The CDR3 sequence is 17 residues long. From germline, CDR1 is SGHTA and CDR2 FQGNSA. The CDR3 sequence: CASSPTGTSGRAVTQYF. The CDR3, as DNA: TGTGCCAGCAGCCCAACCGGGACTAGCGGGAGGGCCGTGACCCAGTACTTC.

The CDR3 coding sequence is TGTGCCAGCAGCTTAGGTTGGCCTCCCAATTCACCCCTCCACTTT. Amino acid sequence: CASSLGWPPNSPLHF. The chain joins TRBV7-9 to TRBJ1-6; D uncertain. The CDR3 is 15 amino acids. Germline CDR1 SEHNR, CDR2 FQNEAQ (reference sequence). V dropped 1 base and J dropped 7 bases, with 11 bases sitting between them.

In DNA form, the CDR3 reads TGCAGTGCTAGAGCCCTTGGCGGGGCAAGCTCCTACGAGCAGTACTTC. Its translation is CSARALGGASSYEQYF. This rearrangement joins TRBV20-1 to TRBJ2-7, with a tentative D call TRBD2 (6 bases). The V end was cut by 1 base, the J end by 0 bases, with 16 bases between. Germline loops: CDR1 DFQATT, CDR2 SNEGSKA (reference sequence). The CDR3 has 16 amino acids.